This T cell receptor beta chain was identified in a study of cytomegalovirus exposure and HLA in healthy donors. PCR primers comprised 60 Vbeta and 13 Jbeta primers. Study processing details: About 88 million unique TCR beta chains, roughly 11 million of them shared, were counted by a later analysis. TCRdb's copy holds only in-frame clones and misses some; the assay was immunoSEQ multiplex PCR. Clonal size and the V and J genes are those of that table, whereas D and trimming came from the DNA. The sample lists 200,000 to 250,000 clones, roughly 80% occurring once. Trimming stripped 0 bases from V and 6 bases from J, with 12 bases between. Germline CDR1 and CDR2: SGHRS and YFSETQ. This CDR3 contains 14 residues. Note on this clone: Its antigen is not identified.

Study-wide findings and caveats: It is likely that the observed cluster of highly shared sequence variants was a sequencing artifact. The study labeled 180 or so TCR beta chains cytomegalovirus-associated.

J is TRBJ1-2 and V is TRBV5-1, with a weak D call TRBD1 (5 bases). The sequence was collected from a man aged 25-45 years in good health and CMV-seronegative. The sample taken for sequencing was PBMCs. As DNA, the CDR3 is TGCGCCAGCAGCTTGGGGGCAGGGTTGGATGGCTACACCTTC. As protein: CASSLGAGLDGYTF.